The 13 T cell receptor beta chains reported below all come from one sample, sequenced in a study of T cells after yellow fever vaccination. TCRdb re-derived calls from the 5' RACE reads in MiXCR, one entry per CDR3 protein. The sample contains 600,000 to 750,000 distinct CDR3 sequences, approximately 13% of which appear only once. The material sequenced was PBMCs, taken on the day of the yellow fever booster vaccination. Receptors were obtained from a young man who received the YFV17D yellow fever vaccine.

This clonotype was seen more than once but under ten times. The junction shows a germline mismatch at one end, possibly a read error. The CDR3 sequence is CASSIAGTSGTYEQYF. The CDR3 bases are TGTGCCAGCAGCATAGCCGGGACTAGCGGCACCTACGAGCAGTACTTC. V gene TRBV7-8 combines with J gene TRBJ2-7, with 11 bases aligning to TRBD2. CDR3 length equals 16 residues. Germline CDR1 reads SGHVS; CDR2 reads FQNEAQ.

The chain joins TRBV15 to TRBJ2-7, with 7 bases aligning to TRBD1. This CDR3 is built from 19 residues. The V segment lost 0 bases and the J segment 2 bases; nucleotides outside the gene matches: 16. Germline assignment: CDR1 LNHNV and CDR2 YYDKDF (reference sequence). CDR3 sequence: CATSREHSRFGQATYEQYF. For the CDR3, the DNA is TGTGCCACCAGCAGAGAGCACTCCCGGTTCGGACAGGCGACCTACGAGCAGTACTTC.

V and J are TRBV6-2 or TRBV6-3 and TRBJ1-3; 7 bases map to TRBD1. The ends lost 7 bases at V and 0 bases at J; junction bases unmatched: 6. The V gene's germline CDR1 is MNHEY and CDR2 SVGEGT. CDR3 length: 15 amino acids. The CDR3, as DNA: TGTGCCAGCATCAAGACAGGGACCTCTGGAAACACCATATATTTT. Translating gives CASIKTGTSGNTIYF.

This clonotype was observed a few times. This chain links TRBV30 with TRBJ2-5, with 7 bases aligning to TRBD1. Germline V gene lookup returns CDR1 GTSNPN and CDR2 SVGIG (reference sequence). This CDR3 has 13 amino acids. V lost 3 bases to trimming and J lost 5 bases; unmatched junction nucleotides: 6. DNA for the CDR3: TGTGCCTGGAGACTAAGGGGGCTGGAGACCCAGTACTTC. It specifies CAWRLRGLETQYF. The entire variable domain, with the rest obtained from reference TRBV30 and TRBJ2-5, is as follows: SQTIHQWPATLVQPVGSPLSLECTVEGTSNPNLYWYRQAAGRGLQLLFYSVGIGQISSEVPQNLSASRPQDRQFILSSKKLLLSDSGFYLCAWRLRGLETQYFGPGTRLLVL.

The gene calls are TRBV25-1 and TRBJ2-3; no clear D. Looked up from germline, CDR1 is MGHDK and CDR2 is SYGVNS. Trimming shortened V by 1 base and J by 3 bases, and 8 bases separated the two germline ends. There are 14 residues in the CDR3. CDR3 nucleotides: TGTGCCAGCAGTGAATGGAAGGAAACAGATACGCAGTATTTT. It translates to CASSEWKETDTQYF.

V usage is TRBV5-1 and J usage is TRBJ2-2; 7 nucleotides align to TRBD2. Trimming took 3 bases from V and 6 from J; bases not matched to a gene: 11. Germline V gene lookup returns CDR1 SGHRS and CDR2 YFSETQ. The CDR3 length is 16 residues. Written as DNA, the CDR3 is TGCGCCAGCAGCTCTACGGGCGGGAGAGGCGCCGGGGAGCTGTTTTTT. Its protein product is CASSSTGGRGAGELFF.

A word on this clonotype: A read error may account for a junction end that differs from germline. The rearrangement uses TRBV6-6 and TRBJ2-7; D may be TRBD1 (7 bases). CDR3 length: 13 amino acids. CDR1 is MNHNY and CDR2 is SVGAGI in the germline V gene (reference sequence). The CDR3 reads CASSYVEGALRDF. The CDR3 DNA is TGTGCCAGCAGTTACGTGGAGGGGGCTCTAAGGGACTTC.

The V and J genes are TRBV12-3 or TRBV12-4 and TRBJ2-5; either TRBD1 or TRBD2 may fit D (6 bases each). CDR3 length: 14 residues. Trimming removed 3 bases at V and 5 bases at J, with 13 bases between. CDR3 sequence (DNA): TGTGCCAGCAGTTTTGGGGGGCGAAGTGAGACCCAGTACTTC. Its translation: CASSFGGRSETQYF.

The chain joins TRBV6-2 or TRBV6-3 to TRBJ2-1; D may match TRBD1 or TRBD2 (5 bases each). Germline V CDR1 and CDR2: MNHEY, SVGEGT. V dropped 2 bases and J dropped 4 bases, with 18 bases sitting between them. This CDR3 is built from 17 residues. The CDR3 sequence is CASSYDPARGSYNEQFF. CDR3 nucleotide sequence: TGTGCCAGCAGTTACGACCCAGCCCGGGGCAGTTACAATGAGCAGTTCTTC.

The chain employs TRBV12-3 or TRBV12-4 and TRBJ2-5; tentatively, D is TRBD2 (5 bases). V lost 1 base, J lost 1 base, and 7 bases lay in between. The CDR3 loop spans 14 amino acids. The CDR3 here is CASSLVDSQETQYF. Here the CDR3 DNA reads TGTGCCAGCAGTTTAGTGGACTCCCAAGAGACCCAGTACTTC.

This clonotype turned up a few times. V is TRBV7-2 and J is TRBJ1-3; 8 positions agree with TRBD1. The CDR3 runs to 17 residues. The germline V gene encodes CDR1 SGHTA and CDR2 FQGNSA. Trimming took 5 bases from V and 0 from J; bases not matched to a gene: 9. The CDR3 region has the DNA TGTGCCAGCAGCCCTCGGACAGGGACGAGCTCTGGAAACACCATATATTTT. It codes for CASSPRTGTSSGNTIYF.

The rearrangement links TRBV29-1 to TRBJ2-7, with 11 bases matching TRBD1. Losses at the gene ends were 5 bases for V and 7 bases for J; bases not matched to a gene: 4. The CDR3 totals 12 residues. CDR1 and CDR2 (germline): SQVTM, ANQGSEA. The CDR3 nucleotides read TGCAGCGTTAAGGACAGGGGGCCAGAGCAGTACTTC. It codes for CSVKDRGPEQYF.

The V call is TRBV7-2, the J call TRBJ1-4; D is perhaps TRBD1 (5 bases). V was cut by 5 bases and J by 8 bases, with 18 bases left in between. CDR1 SGHTA and CDR2 FQGNSA come from the germline V gene. The CDR3 has 15 amino acids. In nucleotides, the CDR3 is TGTGCCAGCAGCCGGGCGGACCAGGGAGGGGAAAAACTGTTTTTT. The encoded protein is CASSRADQGGEKLFF.